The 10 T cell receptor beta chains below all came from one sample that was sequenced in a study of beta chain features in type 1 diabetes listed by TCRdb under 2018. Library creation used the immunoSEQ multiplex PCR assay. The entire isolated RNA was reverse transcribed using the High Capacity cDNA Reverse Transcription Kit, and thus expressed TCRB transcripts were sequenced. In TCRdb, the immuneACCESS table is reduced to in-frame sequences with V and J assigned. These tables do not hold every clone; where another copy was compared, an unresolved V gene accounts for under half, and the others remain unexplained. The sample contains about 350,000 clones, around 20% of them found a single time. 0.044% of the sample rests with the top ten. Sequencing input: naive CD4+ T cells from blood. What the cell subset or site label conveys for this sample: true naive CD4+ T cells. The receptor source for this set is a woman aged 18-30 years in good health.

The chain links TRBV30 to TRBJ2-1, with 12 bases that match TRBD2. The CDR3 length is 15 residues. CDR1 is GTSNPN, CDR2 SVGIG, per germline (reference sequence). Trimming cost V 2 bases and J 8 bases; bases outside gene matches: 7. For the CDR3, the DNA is TGTGCCTGGAGTCATAAAGGACTAGCGGGATATGAGCAGTTCTTC. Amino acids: CAWSHKGLAGYEQFF.

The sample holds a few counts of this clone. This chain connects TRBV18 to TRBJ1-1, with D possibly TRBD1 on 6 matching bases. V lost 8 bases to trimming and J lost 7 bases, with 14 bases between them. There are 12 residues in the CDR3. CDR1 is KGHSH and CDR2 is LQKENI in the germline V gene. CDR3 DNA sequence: TGTGCCAGCCGACCCCAGGGACATGAAGCTTTCTTT. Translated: CASRPQGHEAFF.

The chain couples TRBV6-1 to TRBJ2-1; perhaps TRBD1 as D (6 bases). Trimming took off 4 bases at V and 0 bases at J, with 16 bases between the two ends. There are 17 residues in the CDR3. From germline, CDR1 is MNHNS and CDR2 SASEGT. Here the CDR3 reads CASSAAGGRGSYNEQFF. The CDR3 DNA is TGTGCCAGCAGTGCGGCCGGTGGCAGGGGCTCCTACAATGAGCAGTTCTTC.

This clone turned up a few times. CDR3 region: CASSQEQGTGELFF. The DNA of the CDR3 is TGCGCCAGCAGCCAAGAACAGGGGACCGGGGAGCTGTTTTTT. This chain uses TRBV4-3 with TRBJ2-2; 7 nucleotides line up with TRBD1. The ends lost 0 bases at V and 5 bases at J; junction bases unmatched: 0. This CDR3 is built from 14 residues. Germline CDR1 is LGHNA and CDR2 is YSLEER.

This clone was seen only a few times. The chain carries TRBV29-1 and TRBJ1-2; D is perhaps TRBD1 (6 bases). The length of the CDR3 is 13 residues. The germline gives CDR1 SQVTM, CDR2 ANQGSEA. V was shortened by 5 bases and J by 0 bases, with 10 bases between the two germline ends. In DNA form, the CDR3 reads TGCAGCGTTACAGGGATGACTAACTATGGCTACACCTTC. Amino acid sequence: CSVTGMTNYGYTF.

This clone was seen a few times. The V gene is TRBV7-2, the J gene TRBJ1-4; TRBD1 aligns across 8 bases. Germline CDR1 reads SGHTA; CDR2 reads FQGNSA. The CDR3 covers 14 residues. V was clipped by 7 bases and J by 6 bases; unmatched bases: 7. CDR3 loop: CASTTGQGDEKLFF. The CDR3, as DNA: TGTGCCAGCACCACCGGACAGGGAGATGAAAAACTGTTTTTT.

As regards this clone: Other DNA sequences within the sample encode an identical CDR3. For the CDR3, the DNA is TGTGCCAGCAGCTTGCGCGGGGTAAACGAGCAGTACTTC. Translating gives CASSLRGVNEQYF. The chain links TRBV7-2 to TRBJ2-7, with D perhaps matching TRBD2 (6 bases). V gave up 3 bases and J gave up 5 bases, with 11 bases separating them. The V gene's germline CDR1 is SGHTA and CDR2 FQGNSA. The CDR3 is 13 residues long.

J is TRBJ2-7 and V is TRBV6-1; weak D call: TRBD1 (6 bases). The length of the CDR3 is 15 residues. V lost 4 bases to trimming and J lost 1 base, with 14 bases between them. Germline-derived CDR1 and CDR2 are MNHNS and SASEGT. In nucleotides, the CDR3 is TGTGCCAGCAGTGTTACAGGGATGGGGTCCTACGAGCAGTACTTC. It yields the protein CASSVTGMGSYEQYF.

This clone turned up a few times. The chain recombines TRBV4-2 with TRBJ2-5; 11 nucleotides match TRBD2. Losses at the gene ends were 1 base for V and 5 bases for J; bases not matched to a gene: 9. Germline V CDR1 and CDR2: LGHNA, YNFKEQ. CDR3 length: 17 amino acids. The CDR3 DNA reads TGTGCCAGCAGCCAAGTTAGCGGGGGGGCTAAGGGGGAGACCCAGTACTTC. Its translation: CASSQVSGGAKGETQYF.

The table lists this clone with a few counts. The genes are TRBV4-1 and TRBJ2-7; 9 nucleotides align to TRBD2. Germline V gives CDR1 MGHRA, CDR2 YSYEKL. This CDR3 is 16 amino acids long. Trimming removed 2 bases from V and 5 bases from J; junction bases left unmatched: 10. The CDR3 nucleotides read TGCGCCAGCAGCCAACTAGGCGGGGGGGAACGTGACGAGCAGTACTTC. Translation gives CASSQLGGGERDEQYF.